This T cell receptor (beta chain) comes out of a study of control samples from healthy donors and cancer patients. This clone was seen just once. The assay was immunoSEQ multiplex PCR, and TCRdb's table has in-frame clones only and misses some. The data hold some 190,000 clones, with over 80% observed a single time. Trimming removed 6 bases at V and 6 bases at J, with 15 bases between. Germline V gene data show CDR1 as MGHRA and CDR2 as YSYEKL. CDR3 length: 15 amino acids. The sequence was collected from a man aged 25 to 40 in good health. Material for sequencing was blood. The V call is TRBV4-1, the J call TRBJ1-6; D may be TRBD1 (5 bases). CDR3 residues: CASSSGSWGNSPLHF. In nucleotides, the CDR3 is TGCGCCAGCAGTTCAGGGAGCTGGGGTAATTCACCCCTCCACTTT.